This T cell receptor beta chain originates from a study of patients and donors after allogeneic stem cell transplantation. TCRdb recomputed calls from the RT-PCR reads with MiXCR, one row per CDR3 protein. The sample lists about 210,000 distinct CDR3 sequences, about 37% occurring once. The V end lost 2 bases, the J end lost 2 bases, and 9 bases lay between the germline ends. Germline lookup yields CDR1 MNHEY and CDR2 SMNVEV (reference sequence). The CDR3 is 14 residues long. This clonotype was seen only a few times. The TCR sequence derives from a human donor who was either an allogeneic HSCT recipient or a stem cell or donor lymphocyte infusion donor (not recorded which). It is not recorded whose cells these are; they may come from a transplant donor. J is TRBJ1-2 and V is TRBV27; D call uncertain. The specimen was blood, either unsorted or a sorted T cell fraction (not recorded which). The CDR3 spells CASSLSRENYGYTF. In DNA form, the CDR3 reads TGTGCCAGCAGTTTAAGTCGGGAAAACTATGGCTACACCTTC.